This record concerns one TCR beta chain sequence. Seattle enrolled patients during active infection and tracked them longitudinally. This sample stems from a study of blood T cell repertoires in COVID-19. Study-wide context: T cells, B-cell-depleted T cells, or PBMCs provided the cDNA or gDNA that served as material.

Per the original data handling: Reference gene primer amplification in the assay estimated nucleated cell counts. Generated by immunoSEQ multiplex PCR, the TCRdb table keeps only in-frame clones and is missing some. V and J calls and clone size are those listed in that table; D and trimming were worked out from the DNA. The sample carries a few hundred thousand clones, 70% to 90% recorded once. Germline V lookup: CDR1 MNHEY, CDR2 SMNVEV (reference sequence). V was shortened by 6 bases and J by 9 bases, with 14 bases between the two germline ends. CDR3 length: 12 amino acids. The material sequenced was peripheral blood. The V gene is TRBV27, the J gene TRBJ2-5; a possible D gene is TRBD1 (6 bases). This clonotype was sampled from a woman aged 25 to 39 with COVID-19, enrolled during active disease. CDR3 bases: TGTGCCAGCAGCTCCTTGTCAGGGGCCCAGTACTTC. Amino acid sequence: CASSSLSGAQYF.